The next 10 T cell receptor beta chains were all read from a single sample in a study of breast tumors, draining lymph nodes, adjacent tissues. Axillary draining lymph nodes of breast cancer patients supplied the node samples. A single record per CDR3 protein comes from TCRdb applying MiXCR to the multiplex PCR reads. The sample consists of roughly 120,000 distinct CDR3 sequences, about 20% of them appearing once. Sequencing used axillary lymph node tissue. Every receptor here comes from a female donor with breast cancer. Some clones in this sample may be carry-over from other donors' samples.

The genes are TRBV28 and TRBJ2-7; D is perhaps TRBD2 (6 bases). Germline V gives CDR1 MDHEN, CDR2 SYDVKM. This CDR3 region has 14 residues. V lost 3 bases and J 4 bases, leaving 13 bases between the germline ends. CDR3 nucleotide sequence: TGTGCCAGCAGTTTCTTTAGGGAGGTTTACGAGCAGTACTTC. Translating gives CASSFFREVYEQYF.

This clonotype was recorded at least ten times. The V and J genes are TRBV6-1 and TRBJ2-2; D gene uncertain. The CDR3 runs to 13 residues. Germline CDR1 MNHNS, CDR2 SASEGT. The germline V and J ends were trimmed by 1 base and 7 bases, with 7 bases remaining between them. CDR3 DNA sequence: TGTGCCAGCAGTGAAGGTTGGATCGGGGAGCTGTTTTTT. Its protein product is CASSEGWIGELFF.

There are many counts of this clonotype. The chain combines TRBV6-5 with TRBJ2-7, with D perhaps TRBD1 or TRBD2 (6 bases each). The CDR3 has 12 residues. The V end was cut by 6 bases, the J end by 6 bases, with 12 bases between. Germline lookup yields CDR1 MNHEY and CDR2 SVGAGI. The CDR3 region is CASRKQGGEQYF. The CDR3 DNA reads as TGTGCCAGCAGGAAACAGGGAGGCGAGCAGTACTTC.

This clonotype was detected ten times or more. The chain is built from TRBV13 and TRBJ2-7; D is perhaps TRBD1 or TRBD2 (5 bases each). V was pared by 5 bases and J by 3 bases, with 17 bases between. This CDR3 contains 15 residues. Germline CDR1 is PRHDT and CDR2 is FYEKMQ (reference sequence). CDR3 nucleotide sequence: TGTGCCAGCAGCCCCGGGGACGGATCTGACTACGAGCAGTACTTC. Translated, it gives CASSPGDGSDYEQYF.

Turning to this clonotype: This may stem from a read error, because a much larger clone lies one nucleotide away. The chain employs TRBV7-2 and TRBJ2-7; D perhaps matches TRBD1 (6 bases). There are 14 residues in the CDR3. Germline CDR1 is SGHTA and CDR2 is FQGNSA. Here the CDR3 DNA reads TGTGCCAGCAGCTTAGCGGGGGCATCAGGGGAGCAGTGCTTC. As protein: CASSLAGASGEQCF. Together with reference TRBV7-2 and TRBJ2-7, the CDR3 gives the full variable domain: GAGVSQSPSNKVTEKGKDVELRCDPISGHTALYWYRQSLGQGLEFLIYFQGNSAPDKSGLPSDRFSAERTGGSVSTLTIQRTQQEDSAVYLCASSLAGASGEQCFGPGTRLTVT.

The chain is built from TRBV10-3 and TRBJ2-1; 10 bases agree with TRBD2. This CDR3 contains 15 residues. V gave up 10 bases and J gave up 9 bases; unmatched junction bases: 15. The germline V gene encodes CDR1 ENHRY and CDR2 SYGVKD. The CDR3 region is CANKGPPTSGAEQFF. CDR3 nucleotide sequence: TGTGCCAACAAGGGCCCCCCCACTAGCGGGGCTGAGCAGTTCTTC.

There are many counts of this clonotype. The CDR3, as DNA: TGCGCCAGCAGCCACCGGGACAGGGGAAGGTACAATGAGCAGTTCTTC. Its translation is CASSHRDRGRYNEQFF. The J gene is TRBJ2-1, the V gene TRBV4-1; TRBD1 aligns across 10 bases. The germline V gene has CDR1 MGHRA and CDR2 YSYEKL. The J segment lost 4 bases and the V segment lost 3 bases, leaving 6 bases of the junction unmatched. This CDR3 comprises 16 residues.

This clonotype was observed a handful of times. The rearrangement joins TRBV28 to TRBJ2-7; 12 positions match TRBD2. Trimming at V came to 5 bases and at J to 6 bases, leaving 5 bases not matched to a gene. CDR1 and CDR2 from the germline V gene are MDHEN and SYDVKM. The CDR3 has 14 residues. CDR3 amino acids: CASSRLAGESEQYF. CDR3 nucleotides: TGTGCCAGCAGTAGACTAGCGGGAGAGAGCGAGCAGTACTTC.

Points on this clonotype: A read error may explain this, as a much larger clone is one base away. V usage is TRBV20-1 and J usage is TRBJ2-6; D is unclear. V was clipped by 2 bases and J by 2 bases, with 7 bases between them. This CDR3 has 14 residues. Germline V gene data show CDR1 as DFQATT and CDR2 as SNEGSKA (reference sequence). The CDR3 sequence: CSARKGPGANVLTF. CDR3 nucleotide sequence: TGCAGTGCTAGAAAGGGCCCTGGGGCCAACGTCCTGACTTTC.

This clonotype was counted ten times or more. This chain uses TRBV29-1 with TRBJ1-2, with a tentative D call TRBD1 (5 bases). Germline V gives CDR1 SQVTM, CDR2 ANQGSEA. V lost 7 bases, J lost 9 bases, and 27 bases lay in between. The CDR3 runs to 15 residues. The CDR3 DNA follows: TGCAGCGCCATACCCCGGGACCTAGGGACCGGGAGCTACACCTTC. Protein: CSAIPRDLGTGSYTF.